This T cell receptor beta chain came from a study of blood T cell repertoires in COVID-19. Study-wide background: Recovered status in Cohort 3 required two negative PCRs, clearance, or symptom resolution.

The CDR3 loop spans 12 amino acids. Trimming removed 3 bases at V and 3 bases at J, with 5 bases between. Germline V lookup: CDR1 ENHRY, CDR2 SYGVKD. Only in-frame clones appear in the TCRdb table, and some are missing; sequencing was by immunoSEQ multiplex PCR. The data contain 200,000 to 250,000 clones, 86% of them singletons. The V gene is TRBV10-3, the J gene TRBJ1-2, with D unresolved. This clonotype was obtained from a woman in her 50s in a cohort exposed to, infected with or recovered from COVID-19 (not recorded which). Material for sequencing was PBMCs or T cells enriched from blood (not recorded which). In nucleotides, the CDR3 is TGTGCCATCAGTGACGAGTACTATGGCTACACCTTC. Its translation: CAISDEYYGYTF.